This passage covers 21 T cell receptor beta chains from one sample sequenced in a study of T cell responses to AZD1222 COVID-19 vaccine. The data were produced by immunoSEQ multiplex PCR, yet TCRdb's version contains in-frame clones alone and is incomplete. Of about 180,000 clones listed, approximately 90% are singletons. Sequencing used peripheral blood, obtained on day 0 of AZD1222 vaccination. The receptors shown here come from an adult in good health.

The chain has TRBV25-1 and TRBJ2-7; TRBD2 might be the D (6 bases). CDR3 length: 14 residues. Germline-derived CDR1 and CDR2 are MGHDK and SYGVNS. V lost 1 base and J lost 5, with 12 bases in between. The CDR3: CASSELPAGHEQYF. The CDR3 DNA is TGTGCCAGCAGTGAATTGCCAGCGGGCCACGAGCAGTACTTC.

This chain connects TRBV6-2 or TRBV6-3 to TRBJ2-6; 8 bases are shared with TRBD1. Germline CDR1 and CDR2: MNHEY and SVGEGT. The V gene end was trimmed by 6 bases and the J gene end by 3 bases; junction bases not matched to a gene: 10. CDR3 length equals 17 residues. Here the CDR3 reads CASSGRDRPGGANVLTF. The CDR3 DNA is TGTGCCAGCAGCGGCCGGGACAGGCCTGGTGGGGCCAACGTCCTGACTTTC.

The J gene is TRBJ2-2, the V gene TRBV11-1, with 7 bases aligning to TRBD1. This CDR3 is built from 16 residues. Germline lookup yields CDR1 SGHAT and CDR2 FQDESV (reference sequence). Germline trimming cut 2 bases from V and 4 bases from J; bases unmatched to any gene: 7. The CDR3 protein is CASSLKGDRATGELFF. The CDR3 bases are TGTGCCAGCAGCTTAAAGGGAGACAGGGCCACCGGGGAGCTGTTTTTT.

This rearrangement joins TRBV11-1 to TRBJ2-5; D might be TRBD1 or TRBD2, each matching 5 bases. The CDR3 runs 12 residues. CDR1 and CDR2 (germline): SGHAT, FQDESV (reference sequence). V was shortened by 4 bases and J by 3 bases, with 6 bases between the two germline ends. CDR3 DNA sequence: TGTGCCAGCAGCTGGGGGAAAGAGACCCAGTACTTC. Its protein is CASSWGKETQYF.

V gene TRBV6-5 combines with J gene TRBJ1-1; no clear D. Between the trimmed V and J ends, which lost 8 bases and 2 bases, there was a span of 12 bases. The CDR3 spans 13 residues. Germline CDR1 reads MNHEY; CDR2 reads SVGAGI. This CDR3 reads CASDEQPNTEAFF. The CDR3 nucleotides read TGTGCCAGCGACGAACAGCCAAACACTGAAGCTTTCTTT.

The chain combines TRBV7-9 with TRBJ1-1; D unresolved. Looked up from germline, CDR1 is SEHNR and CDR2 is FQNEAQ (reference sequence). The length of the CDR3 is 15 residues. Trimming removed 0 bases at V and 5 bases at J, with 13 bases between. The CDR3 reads CASSLAHRSGTEAFF. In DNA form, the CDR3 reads TGTGCCAGCAGCTTAGCCCATCGATCTGGGACTGAAGCTTTCTTT.

CDR3 nucleotides: TGTGCCAGCAGCCACGGGAATGAGCAGTTCTTC. This translates into CASSHGNEQFF. The rearrangement uses TRBV3-1 (or the pseudogene TRBV3-2) and TRBJ2-1; no clear D. Trimming took 3 bases from V and 7 from J, leaving 4 bases between them. From germline, CDR1 is LGHDT and CDR2 YNNKEL (reference sequence). The CDR3 sequence is 11 residues long.

In nucleotides, the CDR3 is TGTGCCAGCAGTCGGGACAGCTCCTACGAGCAGTACTTC. Translated: CASSRDSSYEQYF. This sequence joins TRBV12-3 or TRBV12-4 and TRBJ2-7, with 7 bases aligning to TRBD1. The length of the CDR3 is 13 residues. Trimming at V came to 5 bases and at J to 0 bases, leaving 1 base not matched to a gene.

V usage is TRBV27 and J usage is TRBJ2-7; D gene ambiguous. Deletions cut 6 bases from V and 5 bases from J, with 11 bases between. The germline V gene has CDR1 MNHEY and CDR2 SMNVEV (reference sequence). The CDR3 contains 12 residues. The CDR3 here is CASRDLGHEQYF. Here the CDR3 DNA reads TGTGCCAGCAGGGACCTCGGGCACGAGCAGTACTTC.

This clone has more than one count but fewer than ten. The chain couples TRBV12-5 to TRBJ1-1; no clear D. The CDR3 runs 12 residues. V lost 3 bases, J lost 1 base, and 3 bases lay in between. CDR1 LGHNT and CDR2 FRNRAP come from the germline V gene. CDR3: CASGFGNTEAFF. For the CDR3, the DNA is TGTGCTAGTGGTTTTGGGAACACTGAAGCTTTCTTT. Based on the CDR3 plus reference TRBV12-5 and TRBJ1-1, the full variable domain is DARVTQTPRHKVTEMGQEVTMRCQPILGHNTVFWYRQTMMQGLELLAYFRNRAPLDDSGMPKDRFSAEMPDATLATLKIQPSEPRDSAVYFCASGFGNTEAFFGQGTRLTVV.

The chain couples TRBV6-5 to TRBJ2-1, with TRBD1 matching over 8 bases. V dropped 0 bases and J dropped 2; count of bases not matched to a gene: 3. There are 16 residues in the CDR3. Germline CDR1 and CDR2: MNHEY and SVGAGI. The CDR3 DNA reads TGTGCCAGCAGTTACTCGACACAGGGGGCCTACAATGAGCAGTTCTTC. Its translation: CASSYSTQGAYNEQFF.

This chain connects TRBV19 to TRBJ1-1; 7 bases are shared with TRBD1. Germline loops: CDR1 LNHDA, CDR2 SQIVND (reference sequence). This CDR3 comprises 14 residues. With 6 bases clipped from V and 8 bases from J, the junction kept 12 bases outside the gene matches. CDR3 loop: CASSTPSDRVEAFF. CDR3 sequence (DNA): TGTGCCAGTAGCACCCCCTCTGACAGGGTCGAAGCTTTCTTT. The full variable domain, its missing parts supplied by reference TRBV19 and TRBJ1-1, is DGGITQSPKYLFRKEGQNVTLSCEQNLNHDAMYWYRQDPGQGLRLIYYSQIVNDFQKGDIAEGYSVSREKKESFPLTVTSAQKNPTAFYLCASSTPSDRVEAFFGQGTRLTVV.

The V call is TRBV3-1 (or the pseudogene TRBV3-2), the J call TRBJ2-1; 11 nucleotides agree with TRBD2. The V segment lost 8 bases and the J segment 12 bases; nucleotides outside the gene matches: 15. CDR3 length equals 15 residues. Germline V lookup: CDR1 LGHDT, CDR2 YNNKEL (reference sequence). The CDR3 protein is CASRLTSGMTYAQFF. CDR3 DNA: TGTGCCAGCCGGCTGACTAGCGGGATGACATACGCGCAGTTCTTC.

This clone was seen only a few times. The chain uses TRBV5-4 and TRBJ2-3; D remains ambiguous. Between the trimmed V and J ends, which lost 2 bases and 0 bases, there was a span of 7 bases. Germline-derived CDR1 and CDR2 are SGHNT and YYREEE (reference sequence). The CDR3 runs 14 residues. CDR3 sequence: CASSLRGSTDTQYF. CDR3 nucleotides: TGTGCCAGCAGCTTACGCGGTAGCACAGATACGCAGTATTTT.

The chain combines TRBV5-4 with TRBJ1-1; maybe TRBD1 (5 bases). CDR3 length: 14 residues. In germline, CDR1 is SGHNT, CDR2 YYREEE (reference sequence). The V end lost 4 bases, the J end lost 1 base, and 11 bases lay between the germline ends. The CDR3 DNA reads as TGTGCCAGCAGCCGACAGTTCGAGAACACTGAAGCTTTCTTT. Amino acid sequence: CASSRQFENTEAFF. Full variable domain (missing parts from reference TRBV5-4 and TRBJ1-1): ETGVTQSPTHLIKTRGQQVTLRCSSQSGHNTVSWYQQALGQGPQFIFQYYREEENGRGNFPPRFSGLQFPNYSSELNVNALELDDSALYLCASSRQFENTEAFFGQGTRLTVV.

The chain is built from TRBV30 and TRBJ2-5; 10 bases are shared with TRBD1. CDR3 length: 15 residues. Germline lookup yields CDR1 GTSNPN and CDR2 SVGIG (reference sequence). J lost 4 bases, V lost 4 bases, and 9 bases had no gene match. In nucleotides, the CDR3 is TGTGCCTGGACTCCGGGACAGGGGTTTGGAGAGACCCAGTACTTC. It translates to CAWTPGQGFGETQYF.

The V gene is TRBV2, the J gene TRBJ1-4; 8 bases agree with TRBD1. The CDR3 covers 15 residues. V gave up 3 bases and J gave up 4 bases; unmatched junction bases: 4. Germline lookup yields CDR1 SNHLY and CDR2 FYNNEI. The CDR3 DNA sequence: TGTGCCAGCAGTGACGGGACAGGTTTTAATGAAAAACTGTTTTTT. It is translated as CASSDGTGFNEKLFF.

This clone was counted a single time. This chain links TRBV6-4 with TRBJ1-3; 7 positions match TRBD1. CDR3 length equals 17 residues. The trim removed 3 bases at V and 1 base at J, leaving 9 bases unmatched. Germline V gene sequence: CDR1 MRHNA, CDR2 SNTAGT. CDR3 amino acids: CASSEPTGFESGNTIYF. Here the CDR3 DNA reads TGTGCCAGCAGTGAACCGACAGGGTTTGAATCTGGAAACACCATATATTTT.

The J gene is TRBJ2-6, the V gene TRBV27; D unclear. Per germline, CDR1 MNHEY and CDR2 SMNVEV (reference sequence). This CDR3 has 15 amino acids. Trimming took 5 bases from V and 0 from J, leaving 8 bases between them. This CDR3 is CASSVYLSGANVLTF. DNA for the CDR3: TGTGCCAGCAGTGTCTACCTCTCTGGGGCCAACGTCCTGACTTTC.

CDR3 in DNA: TGTGCCAGCTCACCGACAAAAGGAAGTGGGGAGCAGTACTTC. Its translation is CASSPTKGSGEQYF. This chain links TRBV18 with TRBJ2-7; D unclear. Germline CDR1 and CDR2: KGHSH and LQKENI. This CDR3 region has 14 residues. Trimming removed 3 bases from V and 7 bases from J, with 16 bases in between.

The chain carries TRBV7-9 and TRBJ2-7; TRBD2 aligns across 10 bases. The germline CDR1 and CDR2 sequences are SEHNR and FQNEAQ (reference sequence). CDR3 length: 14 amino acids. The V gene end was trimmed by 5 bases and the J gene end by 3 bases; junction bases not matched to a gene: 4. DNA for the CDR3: TGTGCCAGCAGCGATAGCGGGAGGAACTACGAGCAGTACTTC. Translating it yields CASSDSGRNYEQYF.